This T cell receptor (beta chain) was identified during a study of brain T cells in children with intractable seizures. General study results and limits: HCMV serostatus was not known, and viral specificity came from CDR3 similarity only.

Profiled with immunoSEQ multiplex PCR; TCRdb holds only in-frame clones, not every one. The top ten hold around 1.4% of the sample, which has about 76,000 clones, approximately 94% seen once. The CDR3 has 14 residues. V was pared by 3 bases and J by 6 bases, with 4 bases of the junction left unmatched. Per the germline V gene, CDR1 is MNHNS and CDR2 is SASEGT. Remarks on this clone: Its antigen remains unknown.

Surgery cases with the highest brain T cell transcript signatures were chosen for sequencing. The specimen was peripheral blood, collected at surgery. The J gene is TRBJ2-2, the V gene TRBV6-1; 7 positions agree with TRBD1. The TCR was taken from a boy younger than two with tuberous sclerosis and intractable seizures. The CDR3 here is CASSDRGWAGELFF. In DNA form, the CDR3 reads TGTGCCAGCAGTGACAGGGGGTGGGCCGGGGAGCTGTTTTTT.